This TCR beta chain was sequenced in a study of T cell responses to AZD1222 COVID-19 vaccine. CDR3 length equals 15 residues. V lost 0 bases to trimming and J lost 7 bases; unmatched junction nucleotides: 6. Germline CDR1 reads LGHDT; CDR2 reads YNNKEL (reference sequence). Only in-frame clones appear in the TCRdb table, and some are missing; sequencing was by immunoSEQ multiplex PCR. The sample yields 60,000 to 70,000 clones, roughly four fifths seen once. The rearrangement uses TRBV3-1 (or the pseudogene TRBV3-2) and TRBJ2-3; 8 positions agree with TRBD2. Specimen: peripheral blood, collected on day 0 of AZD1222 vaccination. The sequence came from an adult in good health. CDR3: CASSQEGVAGNTQYF. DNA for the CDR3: TGTGCCAGCAGCCAAGAGGGGGTAGCGGGGAATACGCAGTATTTT.